Presented here are 10 T cell receptor beta chains from one specimen sequenced in a study of cytomegalovirus exposure and HLA in healthy donors. The PCR had 60 Vbeta and 13 Jbeta primers. TCRdb's copy holds only in-frame clones and misses some; the assay was immunoSEQ multiplex PCR. Of approximately 170,000 clones in the sample, roughly 77% are singletons; the top ten hold 2.5% to 4%. The sample taken for sequencing was PBMCs. All receptors derive from a woman aged 25 to 39 in good health and CMV-seropositive.

This clone was recorded a few times. This chain joins TRBV6-4 and TRBJ1-2; TRBD1 matches at 10 bases. CDR1 is MRHNA, CDR2 SNTAGT, per germline. The CDR3 runs to 14 residues. V lost 1 base and J lost 4; bases outside the gene matches: 0. CDR3 DNA sequence: TGTGCCAGCAGTGACTGGGACAGGGGCTATGGCTACACCTTC. Its translation: CASSDWDRGYGYTF.

The rearrangement joins TRBV5-1 to TRBJ2-7; TRBD1 agrees at 8 bases. Trimming cost V 2 bases and J 6 bases; bases outside gene matches: 7. Germline CDR1 reads SGHRS; CDR2 reads YFSETQ. The CDR3 is made up of 14 amino acids. The CDR3 DNA sequence: TGCGCCAGCAGCTTAGGGCAGGGGGCGGCCGAGCAGTACTTC. Translation gives CASSLGQGAAEQYF. Filled out from reference TRBV5-1 and TRBJ2-7, the complete variable domain reads KAGVTQTPRYLIKTRGQQVTLSCSPISGHRSVSWYQQTPGQGLQFLFEYFSETQRNKGNFPGRFSGRQFSNSRSEMNVSTLELGDSALYLCASSLGQGAAEQYFGPGTRLTVT.

The chain uses TRBV19 and TRBJ2-7; D may be TRBD2 (5 bases). Trimming took off 3 bases at V and 0 bases at J, with 12 bases between the two ends. This CDR3 comprises 15 residues. The V gene's germline CDR1 is LNHDA and CDR2 SQIVND (reference sequence). The CDR3 is CASSIFPGSSYEQYF. CDR3 bases: TGTGCCAGTAGTATTTTTCCGGGGAGCTCCTACGAGCAGTACTTC.

The V gene is TRBV21-1, the J gene TRBJ1-1. TRBV21-1 is reported as a pseudogene. The CDR3 runs 11 residues. The CDR3 loop is CASSKPGEAFF. The CDR3 DNA follows: TGTGCCAGCAGCAAACCGGGGGAAGCTTTCTTT.

V gene TRBV7-9 combines with J gene TRBJ1-4; 8 positions agree with TRBD1. Germline loops: CDR1 SEHNR, CDR2 FQNEAQ (reference sequence). The CDR3 covers 15 residues. V dropped 5 bases and J dropped 3; count of bases not matched to a gene: 5. CDR3 in DNA: TGTGCCAGCAGCACTGACAGGGGCGCTAATGAAAAACTGTTTTTT. Translating gives CASSTDRGANEKLFF.

The V call is TRBV6-6, the J call TRBJ2-1, with 9 bases that match TRBD1. With V trimmed by 6 bases and J by 6 bases, 12 bases remained unmatched. The CDR3 spans 16 residues. Looked up from germline, CDR1 is MNHNY and CDR2 is SVGAGI (reference sequence). In nucleotides, the CDR3 is TGTGCCAGCAGACCCCTCGGGCGGGACAGGGTCAATGAGCAGTTCTTC. It specifies CASRPLGRDRVNEQFF.

This clone came up once. In this CDR3 the conserved last residue, phenylalanine or tryptophan, is missing, so a read error is likely. The rearrangement links TRBV27 to TRBJ2-7; no clear D gene. The germline V and J ends were trimmed by 6 bases and 6 bases, with 12 bases remaining between them. CDR3 length: 12 amino acids. The germline CDR1 and CDR2 sequences are MNHEY and SMNVEV (reference sequence). CDR3 bases: TGTGCCAGCAGCCAGACAACCCGCGAGCAGTACCTC. It specifies CASSQTTREQYL.

This sequence joins TRBV19 and TRBJ1-5; no clear D. V shed 3 bases and J shed 4 bases, with 7 bases lying between them. The CDR3 is made up of 13 amino acids. The germline V gene has CDR1 LNHDA and CDR2 SQIVND (reference sequence). The CDR3 sequence: CASSINGNQPQHF. CDR3 nucleotide sequence: TGTGCCAGTAGTATTAACGGGAATCAGCCCCAGCATTTT.

V gene TRBV28 combines with J gene TRBJ2-7; 8 nucleotides agree with TRBD1. Germline values: CDR1 MDHEN, CDR2 SYDVKM. V shed 6 bases and J 1 base; nucleotides not matched to a gene: 5. This CDR3 has 14 residues. The CDR3 DNA reads as TGTGCCAGCAGCCCTGGGGACAGGTCCTACGAGCAGTACTTC. Translated, it gives CASSPGDRSYEQYF.

The V and J genes are TRBV29-1 and TRBJ2-2, with a weak D call TRBD2 (5 bases). In germline, CDR1 is SQVTM, CDR2 ANQGSEA. The CDR3 covers 12 residues. Trimming shortened V by 2 bases and J by 11 bases, and 12 bases separated the two germline ends. CDR3 nucleotides: TGCAGCGTTGAAAGTGGAAGGACTGAGCTGTTTTTT. The encoded protein is CSVESGRTELFF.